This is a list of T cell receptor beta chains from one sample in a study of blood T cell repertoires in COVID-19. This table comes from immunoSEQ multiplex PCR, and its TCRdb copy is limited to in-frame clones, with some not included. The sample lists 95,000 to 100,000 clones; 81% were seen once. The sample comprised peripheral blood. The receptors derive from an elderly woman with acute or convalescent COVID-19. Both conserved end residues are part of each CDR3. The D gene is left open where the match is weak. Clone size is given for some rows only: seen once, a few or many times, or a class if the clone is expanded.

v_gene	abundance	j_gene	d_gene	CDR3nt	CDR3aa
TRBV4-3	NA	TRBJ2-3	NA	TGCGCCAGCAGCCAAGGTCGGTCTGGTACGCAGTATTTT	CASSQGRSGTQYF
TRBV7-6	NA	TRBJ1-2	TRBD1	TGTGCCAGCAGCTCCCTTGGGGAGGACAGGGGCTATGGCTACACCTTC	CASSSLGEDRGYGYTF
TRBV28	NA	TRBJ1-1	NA	TGTGCCAGCAGTTTCAGCCGGACACCCACCTCTGAAGCTTTCTTT	CASSFSRTPTSEAFF
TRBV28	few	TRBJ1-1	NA	TGTGCCAGCGGTCCGGGATCCCCGGCCTCAGAAGCTTTCTTT	CASGPGSPASEAFF
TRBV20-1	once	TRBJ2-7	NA	TGCAGTGCTGCTACAGGGTTCGAGCAGTACTTC	CSAATGFEQYF
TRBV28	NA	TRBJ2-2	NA	TGTGCCAGCAGGTTAGCGCCAGGAACCGGGGAGCTGTTTTTT	CASRLAPGTGELFF
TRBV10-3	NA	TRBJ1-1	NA	TGTGCCATCAGTGAGTCGACCCTAATTCGACAGTCTGAAGCTTTCTTT	CAISESTLIRQSEAFF
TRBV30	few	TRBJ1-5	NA	TGTGCCATAGACCGGGGGGATAGCAATCAGCCCCAGCATTTT	CAIDRGDSNQPQHF
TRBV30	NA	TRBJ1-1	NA	TGTGCCTGGAGTGTACGGACAGTTTCCATGGAGAACACTGAAGCTTTCTTT	CAWSVRTVSMENTEAFF
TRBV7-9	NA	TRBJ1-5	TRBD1	TGTGCCAGCAGCATTAGGACAGGGTTCAATCAGCCCCAGCATTTT	CASSIRTGFNQPQHF
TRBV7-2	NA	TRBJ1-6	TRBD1	TGTGCCAGCAGCTTAGTAGGGACAGGGTCATCACCCCTCCACTTT	CASSLVGTGSSPLHF
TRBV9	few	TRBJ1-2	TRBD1	TGTGCCAGCAGCGTAGGCGGACAGGCCTCCGATAACTATGGCTACACCTTC	CASSVGGQASDNYGYTF
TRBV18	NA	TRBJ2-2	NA	TGTGCCAGCTCGATGCCAGGAACCGGGGAGCTGTTTTTT	CASSMPGTGELFF
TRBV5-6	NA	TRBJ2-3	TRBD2	TGTGCCAGCAGCTTAGGACTAGCAATAACAGATACGCAGTATTTT	CASSLGLAITDTQYF
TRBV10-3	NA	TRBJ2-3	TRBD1	TGTGCCATCAGTGGCACAGGGGGTCCCACAGATACGCAGTATTTT	CAISGTGGPTDTQYF
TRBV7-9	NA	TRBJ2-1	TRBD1	TGTGCCAGCAGCTTAGGGGACAGAATGAGCTCTCGGTACAATGAGCAGTTCTTC	CASSLGDRMSSRYNEQFF
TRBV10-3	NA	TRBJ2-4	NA	TGTGCCATCAGTGGACAGGCAGAAAACATTCAGTACTTC	CAISGQAENIQYF
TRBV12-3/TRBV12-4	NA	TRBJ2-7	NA	TGTGCCAGCAGTAAACAGGGCCACGAGCAGTACTTC	CASSKQGHEQYF
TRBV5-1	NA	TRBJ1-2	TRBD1	TGCGCCAGCAGCTATGACAGGGATGGCTACACCTTC	CASSYDRDGYTF
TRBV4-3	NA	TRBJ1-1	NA	TGCGCCAGCAGCCAAGAAGCGGGCGGGGGCACTGAAGCTTTCTTT	CASSQEAGGGTEAFF